This is a list of T cell receptor beta chains from one sample in a study of beta chain features in type 1 diabetes. Only in-frame clones appear in the TCRdb table, and some are missing; sequencing was by immunoSEQ multiplex PCR. The repertoire holds 110,000 to 150,000 clones, with 6.9% as singletons. Sequenced sample: central memory CD4+ T cells from blood. These receptor sequences come from a woman aged 25-40 years in good health. Both conserved end residues are part of each CDR3. D genes are given only for firm matches. Only some rows state a clone size, as once, few, many or a class for expanded clones.

abundance: .
d_gene: TRBD1
v_gene: TRBV19
j_gene: TRBJ1-1
CDR3aa: CASSIFGQGNTEAFF
CDR3nt: TGTGCCAGTAGTATATTCGGACAGGGGAACACTGAAGCTTTCTTT

abundance: few
d_gene: TRBD1
v_gene: TRBV4-3
j_gene: TRBJ2-7
CDR3aa: CASSSWTGPTYEQYF
CDR3nt: TGCGCCAGCAGCTCCTGGACAGGTCCTACCTACGAGCAGTACTTC

abundance: few
d_gene: .
v_gene: TRBV5-4
j_gene: TRBJ1-2
CDR3aa: CASSPDIGQNYGYTF
CDR3nt: TGTGCCAGCAGCCCCGATATAGGACAGAACTATGGCTACACCTTC

abundance: few
d_gene: TRBD1
v_gene: TRBV11-2
j_gene: TRBJ2-5
CDR3aa: CASSLGSGQGKTQYF
CDR3nt: TGTGCCAGCAGCTTAGGGTCAGGACAGGGAAAGACCCAGTACTTC

abundance: .
d_gene: TRBD2
v_gene: TRBV10-3
j_gene: TRBJ2-7
CDR3aa: CAISASGPGSYEQYF
CDR3nt: TGTGCCATCAGTGCTAGCGGGCCCGGCTCCTACGAGCAGTACTTC

abundance: .
d_gene: .
v_gene: TRBV5-1
j_gene: TRBJ1-1
CDR3aa: CASSLGTESEAFF
CDR3nt: TGCGCCAGCAGCTTGGGGACAGAATCTGAAGCTTTCTTT

abundance: .
d_gene: .
v_gene: TRBV9
j_gene: TRBJ1-2
CDR3aa: CASSFRTF
CDR3nt: TGTGCCAGCAGCTTTCGCACCTTC

abundance: few
d_gene: TRBD2
v_gene: TRBV5-4
j_gene: TRBJ2-2
CDR3aa: CASSPGGESGGELFF
CDR3nt: TGTGCCAGCAGCCCCGGGGGGGAGTCGGGCGGGGAGCTGTTTTTT

abundance: .
d_gene: TRBD2
v_gene: TRBV4-1
j_gene: TRBJ2-1
CDR3aa: CASSRREVGSGSSYNEQFF
CDR3nt: TGCGCCAGCAGCAGACGGGAGGTAGGGAGCGGGAGCTCCTACAATGAGCAGTTCTTC

abundance: .
d_gene: .
v_gene: TRBV10-3
j_gene: TRBJ2-7
CDR3aa: CAIKDGSVSHEQYF
CDR3nt: TGTGCCATCAAAGACGGGAGTGTCAGTCACGAGCAGTACTTC

abundance: few
d_gene: .
v_gene: TRBV30
j_gene: TRBJ1-2
CDR3aa: CAWTTRSTGHGYTF
CDR3nt: TGTGCCTGGACCACCCGTAGCACAGGGCATGGCTACACCTTC

abundance: few
d_gene: .
v_gene: TRBV7-8
j_gene: TRBJ2-2
CDR3aa: CASSQRLGLGGELFF
CDR3nt: TGTGCCAGCAGCCAAAGACTCGGCCTAGGCGGGGAGCTGTTTTTT

abundance: many
d_gene: TRBD2
v_gene: TRBV4-3
j_gene: TRBJ2-3
CDR3aa: CASSQERSGNTQYF
CDR3nt: TGCGCCAGCAGCCAAGAACGGAGCGGGAATACGCAGTATTTT

abundance: few
d_gene: .
v_gene: TRBV7-3
j_gene: TRBJ1-4
CDR3aa: CASSLARVTNEKLFF
CDR3nt: TGTGCCAGCAGCTTGGCCAGGGTGACTAATGAAAAACTGTTTTTT

abundance: .
d_gene: .
v_gene: TRBV30
j_gene: TRBJ2-7
CDR3aa: CAWSVRAGAYEQYF
CDR3nt: TGTGCCTGGAGTGTACGGGCAGGGGCCTACGAGCAGTACTTC

abundance: .
d_gene: TRBD2
v_gene: TRBV5-1
j_gene: TRBJ2-2
CDR3aa: CASSRSSGGPNTGELFF
CDR3nt: TGCGCCAGCAGCAGATCTAGCGGGGGACCCAACACCGGGGAGCTGTTTTTT

abundance: .
d_gene: TRBD2
v_gene: TRBV28
j_gene: TRBJ2-2
CDR3aa: CASTFGGGTGELFF
CDR3nt: TGTGCCAGCACGTTTGGGGGGGGGACCGGGGAGCTGTTTTTT

abundance: many
d_gene: .
v_gene: TRBV5-1
j_gene: TRBJ2-7
CDR3aa: CASRAGQSLSYEQYF
CDR3nt: TGCGCCAGCAGAGCCGGACAATCACTCTCCTACGAGCAGTACTTC

abundance: few
d_gene: .
v_gene: TRBV7-2
j_gene: TRBJ2-5
CDR3aa: CASSSSPSGRVSETQYF
CDR3nt: TGTGCCAGCAGCTCTTCCCCCTCGGGCAGGGTCTCGGAGACCCAGTACTTC

abundance: few
d_gene: .
v_gene: TRBV7-2
j_gene: TRBJ2-3
CDR3aa: CASSFGQPTDTQYF
CDR3nt: TGTGCCAGCAGCTTCGGACAGCCCACAGATACGCAGTATTTT

abundance: few
d_gene: TRBD1
v_gene: TRBV27
j_gene: TRBJ1-5
CDR3aa: CASSLDRDQPQHF
CDR3nt: TGTGCCAGCAGTTTAGACAGGGATCAGCCCCAGCATTTT

abundance: .
d_gene: TRBD2
v_gene: TRBV28
j_gene: TRBJ2-7
CDR3aa: CASQPTSGTIEQYF
CDR3nt: TGTGCCAGCCAGCCGACTAGCGGGACTATCGAGCAGTACTTC

abundance: .
d_gene: .
v_gene: TRBV7-4
j_gene: TRBJ2-7
CDR3aa: CASSLARRRANNLYEQYF
CDR3nt: TGTGCCAGCAGCTTAGCGAGGAGGAGGGCCAATAATTTATACGAGCAGTACTTC

abundance: many
d_gene: TRBD1
v_gene: TRBV6-6
j_gene: TRBJ1-1
CDR3aa: CASSQQGATEAFF
CDR3nt: TGTGCCAGCAGTCAACAGGGGGCCACTGAAGCTTTCTTT

abundance: .
d_gene: TRBD1
v_gene: TRBV9
j_gene: TRBJ2-1
CDR3aa: CASSLFRTGYDNEQFF
CDR3nt: TGTGCCAGCAGCCTATTCCGGACAGGTTACGACAATGAGCAGTTCTTC

abundance: .
d_gene: TRBD1
v_gene: TRBV7-9
j_gene: TRBJ2-3
CDR3aa: CASSSGDSPSTDTQYF
CDR3nt: TGTGCCAGCAGCTCAGGGGACAGCCCCTCCACGGATACGCAGTATTTT

abundance: few
d_gene: .
v_gene: TRBV28
j_gene: TRBJ2-2
CDR3aa: CASSPGVLNTGELFF
CDR3nt: TGTGCCAGCAGCCCAGGCGTCCTCAACACCGGGGAGCTGTTTTTT

abundance: few
d_gene: .
v_gene: TRBV9
j_gene: TRBJ2-2
CDR3aa: CASSVVVTGELFF
CDR3nt: TGTGCCAGCAGCGTAGTAGTGACCGGGGAGCTGTTTTTT

abundance: few
d_gene: TRBD2
v_gene: TRBV4-3
j_gene: TRBJ2-2
CDR3aa: CASRLRAGGSTGELFF
CDR3nt: TGCGCCAGCAGACTCAGAGCGGGAGGGAGCACCGGGGAGCTGTTTTTT

abundance: many
d_gene: TRBD2
v_gene: TRBV5-6
j_gene: TRBJ2-1
CDR3aa: CASSLPTSARNEQFF
CDR3nt: TGTGCCAGCAGCTTGCCGACTAGCGCTCGTAATGAGCAGTTCTTC

abundance: .
d_gene: TRBD2
v_gene: TRBV4-1
j_gene: TRBJ2-2
CDR3aa: CASRLRAGGSTGELFF
CDR3nt: TGCGCCAGCAGACTCAGAGCGGGAGGGAGCACCGGGGAGCTGTTTTTT

abundance: .
d_gene: .
v_gene: TRBV15
j_gene: TRBJ1-1
CDR3aa: CATKSGWSNTEAFF
CDR3nt: TGTGCCACGAAGAGTGGTTGGTCGAACACTGAAGCTTTCTTT

abundance: many
d_gene: TRBD2
v_gene: TRBV7-9
j_gene: TRBJ2-3
CDR3aa: CASSLDDGTSGTSTDTQYF
CDR3nt: TGTGCCAGCAGCTTAGACGATGGAACTAGCGGGACCAGCACAGATACGCAGTATTTT

abundance: few
d_gene: TRBD2
v_gene: TRBV14
j_gene: TRBJ2-1
CDR3aa: CASSQRTRNEQFF
CDR3nt: TGTGCCAGCAGCCAGAGGACTAGAAATGAGCAGTTCTTC

abundance: few
d_gene: TRBD2
v_gene: TRBV5-1
j_gene: TRBJ2-7
CDR3aa: CASSLVGGSEQYF
CDR3nt: TGCGCCAGCAGCTTGGTGGGGGGGAGCGAGCAGTACTTC

abundance: few
d_gene: TRBD2
v_gene: TRBV28
j_gene: TRBJ2-2
CDR3aa: CASSLGGGRTGELFF
CDR3nt: TGTGCCAGCAGTTTAGGGGGGGGAAGGACCGGGGAGCTGTTTTTT

abundance: few
d_gene: TRBD1
v_gene: TRBV15
j_gene: TRBJ2-7
CDR3aa: CATSRSPDRAGEQYF
CDR3nt: TGTGCCACCAGCAGATCCCCGGACAGGGCCGGCGAGCAGTACTTC

abundance: few
d_gene: .
v_gene: TRBV7-2
j_gene: TRBJ2-1
CDR3aa: CASSLAILPSATHNEQFF
CDR3nt: TGTGCCAGCAGCTTAGCAATTCTTCCTAGCGCGACCCACAATGAGCAGTTCTTC

abundance: few
d_gene: .
v_gene: TRBV19
j_gene: TRBJ2-4
CDR3aa: CASSIRGNIQYF
CDR3nt: TGTGCCAGTAGTATAAGGGGAAACATTCAGTACTTC

abundance: .
d_gene: .
v_gene: TRBV15
j_gene: TRBJ2-1
CDR3aa: CATSRDRAGPSSYNEQFF
CDR3nt: TGTGCCACCAGCAGAGATCGGGCGGGACCGAGCTCCTACAATGAGCAGTTCTTC

abundance: many
d_gene: TRBD1
v_gene: TRBV29-1
j_gene: TRBJ1-2
CDR3aa: CSVRDRATKGNYGYTF
CDR3nt: TGCAGCGTTCGCGACAGGGCTACTAAGGGAAACTATGGCTACACCTTC

abundance: few
d_gene: TRBD1
v_gene: TRBV6-5
j_gene: TRBJ1-2
CDR3aa: CASSPNRDRSYGYTF
CDR3nt: TGTGCCAGCAGTCCCAACCGGGACAGGTCCTATGGCTACACCTTC